A single sample gave rise to the 5 T cell receptor beta chains below, sequenced in a study of T cells after yellow fever vaccination. TCRdb fed the 5' RACE reads into MiXCR, producing one record per CDR3 protein. Found here are about 510,000 distinct CDR3 sequences, 21% of them singletons; the top ten hold about a sixth. The starting material was PBMCs, obtained less than 25 days after the first yellow fever vaccination. The receptors stem from a man between 18 and 35 years old who received the YFV17D yellow fever vaccine.

This chain connects TRBV25-1 to TRBJ2-3; 10 positions agree with TRBD1. Trimming at V came to 7 bases and at J to 6 bases, leaving 7 bases not matched to a gene. Per germline, CDR1 MGHDK and CDR2 SYGVNS. The CDR3 covers 14 residues. In nucleotides, the CDR3 is TGTGCCAGCACTTCCGGGACAGGGGCTGATACGCAGTATTTT. This codes for CASTSGTGADTQYF.

This clonotype was seen many times. This chain joins TRBV5-1 and TRBJ2-1, with D perhaps matching TRBD2 (7 bases). The CDR3 has 16 residues. Trimming removed 4 bases from V and 3 bases from J, with 17 bases in between. CDR1 is SGHRS, CDR2 YFSETQ, per germline. CDR3 in DNA: TGCGCCAGCAGCCTGTGGGGGGGGCGCAGCTACAATGAGCAGTTCTTC. Residues: CASSLWGGRSYNEQFF.

This clonotype was recorded a few times. CDR3 residues: CASSWDQLTQYF. The CDR3 nucleotides read TGTGCCAGCAGCTGGGACCAGTTAACCCAGTACTTC. The chain combines TRBV7-2 with TRBJ2-5; tentatively, D is TRBD1 or TRBD2 (5 bases each). Looked up from germline, CDR1 is SGHTA and CDR2 is FQGNSA. V lost 4 bases and J 8 bases, leaving 11 bases between the germline ends. This CDR3 has 12 amino acids.

This clonotype was observed a handful of times. The chain uses TRBV7-3 and TRBJ2-1; 10 nucleotides align to TRBD1. The CDR3 covers 15 residues. CDR1 and CDR2 from the germline V gene are SGHTA and FQGTGA. V lost 5 bases to trimming and J lost 6 bases; unmatched junction nucleotides: 7. CDR3 in amino acids: CASSVPGQGLNEQFF. Written as DNA, the CDR3 is TGTGCCAGCAGCGTACCGGGACAGGGGCTCAATGAGCAGTTCTTC.

This clonotype has only a few counts. The chain carries TRBV20-1 and TRBJ2-3; D is unclear. CDR3 length equals 11 residues. Germline CDR1 and CDR2: DFQATT and SNEGSKA (reference sequence). V lost 1 base and J 4 bases, leaving 3 bases between the germline ends. This CDR3 reads CSARVSDTQYF. In DNA, the CDR3 is TGCAGTGCTAGAGTTTCAGATACGCAGTATTTT.